The 9 T cell receptor beta chains below come from one sample, sequenced in a study of shared clonotypes between healthy human individuals. Generated by immunoSEQ multiplex PCR, the TCRdb table keeps only in-frame clones and is missing some. The sample gives under 600,000 clones, around 97% of which show up once; around 0.058% is in the top ten. The sequenced material came from naive CD4+ T cells sorted from blood. Subset meaning: CD45RA+ positively selected. These receptors were taken from a woman in her 30s in good health.

The chain is built from TRBV14 and TRBJ2-1, with D tentatively TRBD1 or TRBD2 (5 bases each). The germline V gene has CDR1 SGHDN and CDR2 FVKESK. The CDR3 spans 15 residues. With 6 bases removed from V and 3 bases from J, the gap between germline ends came to 15 bases. CDR3 sequence (DNA): TGTGCCAGCAGTAGGAAGGGACGGTACTACAATGAGCAGTTCTTC. Its protein product is CASSRKGRYYNEQFF. Looking up the rest from reference TRBV14 and TRBJ2-1 gives the full variable domain: EAGVTQFPSHSVIEKGQTVTLRCDPISGHDNLYWYRRVMGKEIKFLLHFVKESKQDESGMPNNRFLAERTGGTYSTLKVQPAELEDSGVYFCASSRKGRYYNEQFFGPGTRLTVL.

This clone was seen a handful of times. The chain joins TRBV4-2 to TRBJ2-2; 8 bases agree with TRBD2. The junction had 8 bases not matched to a gene; V was cut back by 0 bases and J by 5 bases. The germline CDR1 and CDR2 sequences are LGHNA and YNFKEQ. The CDR3 totals 17 residues. CDR3 DNA: TGTGCCAGCAGCCAAGATCCCAGCGGGAGATGGACCGGGGAGCTGTTTTTT. Protein: CASSQDPSGRWTGELFF.

This chain connects TRBV18 to TRBJ1-1; 9 nucleotides line up with TRBD1. Germline CDR1 and CDR2: KGHSH and LQKENI. The V gene end was trimmed by 6 bases and the J gene end by 1 base; junction bases not matched to a gene: 9. The CDR3 extends over 16 amino acids. As DNA, the CDR3 is TGTGCCAGCTCCCCGGGACAGGGTTCCGGGAACACTGAAGCTTTCTTT. The encoded protein is CASSPGQGSGNTEAFF.

The chain has TRBV6-6 and TRBJ2-7; 12 bases fit TRBD2. The junction had 10 bases not matched to a gene; V was cut back by 9 bases and J by 1 base. The germline gives CDR1 MNHNY, CDR2 SVGAGI (reference sequence). This CDR3 contains 16 residues. The CDR3 reads CARGGRTSGISYEQYF. The CDR3 nucleotides are TGTGCCAGAGGAGGGCGGACTAGCGGGATTTCCTACGAGCAGTACTTC.

V usage is TRBV2 and J usage is TRBJ2-5; perhaps TRBD2 as D (6 bases). The DNA matches TRBJ2-7 better at its end, which makes the J call doubtful. Germline V CDR1 and CDR2: SNHLY, FYNNEI. This CDR3 comprises 15 residues. In DNA, the CDR3 is TGTGCCAGCAGACCGGGACTCGTCAGCTCCTACGAGCAGTACTTC. This codes for CASRPGLVSSYEQYF.

The chain uses TRBV11-2 and TRBJ2-2, with D perhaps TRBD2 (6 bases). V was clipped by 8 bases and J by 4 bases, with 17 bases between them. Germline V lookup: CDR1 SGHAT, CDR2 FQNNGV. CDR3 length: 15 residues. The CDR3 loop is CASGPNRRATGELFF. CDR3 sequence (DNA): TGTGCCAGCGGCCCAAACAGGAGGGCCACCGGGGAGCTGTTTTTT.

The gene calls are TRBV18 and TRBJ2-7; D gene ambiguous. The CDR3 is 14 residues long. The V end lost 3 bases, the J end lost 1 base, and 10 bases lay between the germline ends. Germline CDR1 KGHSH, CDR2 LQKENI. CDR3 loop: CASSPPGGSYEQYF. Written as DNA, the CDR3 is TGTGCCAGCTCACCCCCGGGTGGGTCCTACGAGCAGTACTTC. The whole variable domain, filled in from reference TRBV18 and TRBJ2-7, reads NAGVMQNPRHLVRRRGQEARLRCSPMKGHSHVYWYRQLPEEGLKFMVYLQKENIIDESGMPKERFSAEFPKEGPSILRIQQVVRGDSAAYFCASSPPGGSYEQYFGPGTRLTVT.

The chain combines TRBV28 with TRBJ1-1, with D perhaps TRBD1 (5 bases). The CDR3 consists of 14 residues. CDR1 is MDHEN and CDR2 is SYDVKM in the germline V gene. V was cut by 3 bases and J by 6 bases, with 14 bases left in between. CDR3 in DNA: TGTGCCAGCAGTTTTTACAGGACAAACGCTGAAGCTTTCTTT. Amino acids: CASSFYRTNAEAFF. Full variable domain (missing parts from reference TRBV28 and TRBJ1-1): DVKVTQSSRYLVKRTGEKVFLECVQDMDHENMFWYRQDPGLGLRLIYFSYDVKMKEKGDIPEGYSVSREKKERFSLILESASTNQTSMYLCASSFYRTNAEAFFGQGTRLTVV.

This clone was picked up one time. The V and J genes are TRBV7-3 and TRBJ2-2; tentative D call: TRBD2 (6 bases). V lost 1 base, J lost 5 bases, and 17 bases lay in between. Per germline, CDR1 SGHTA and CDR2 FQGTGA. CDR3 size: 17 residues. The CDR3, as DNA: TGTGCCAGCAGCTTAAACCCCCCGGGACGGGAGACCGGGGAGCTGTTTTTT. Protein sequence: CASSLNPPGRETGELFF.